The table lists the clone carrying this TCR beta chain with a few counts. Its antigen is still unknown. TCRdb re-derived calls from the 5' RACE reads in MiXCR, one entry per CDR3 protein. The table lists 500,000 to 650,000 distinct CDR3 sequences, about 13% of them singletons. This sample was included in a study of T cells after yellow fever vaccination. Study summary: Preparing low-cell-number fractions relied on SMART-Seq v4 Ultra Low Input. Study results and caveats: Abundant bulk-population clonotypes could contaminate the FACS-sorted repertoires. Of the clonotypes, a small share occurred in both CD4 and CD8 compartments.

CDR3 length: 14 amino acids. Trimming removed 0 bases from V and 2 bases from J, with 9 bases in between. The V gene's germline CDR1 is SGDLS and CDR2 YYNGEE. The sequencing here drew on PBMCs, taken on the day of the yellow fever booster vaccination. The TCR originated in a man aged 25 to 45 who received the YFV17D yellow fever vaccine. The chain joins TRBV9 to TRBJ2-7; no firm D call. CDR3 sequence (DNA): TGTGCCAGCAGCGTAGCAGTAGCCCCCTACGAGCAGTACTTC. Its translation: CASSVAVAPYEQYF.